The rows below give T cell receptor beta chains drawn from one sample of a study of identical twins. TCRdb itself ran the 5' RACE reads through MiXCR, one entry per CDR3 protein. This table has 1.5 million to 2 million distinct CDR3 sequences, around a third appearing once. Sequencing used cord blood. These receptors all stem from a newborn girl in good health. Each CDR3 is given with its conserved first and last residue.

V gene: TRBV7-8; J gene: TRBJ2-2; CDR3 protein: CASSPQLAGGSTGELFF
V gene: TRBV9; J gene: TRBJ2-5; CDR3 protein: CASSVVGAAGVPIYNEQYF
V gene: TRBV14; J gene: TRBJ2-1; CDR3 protein: CASSGERLDSSYNEQFF
V gene: TRBV4-2; J gene: TRBJ2-5; CDR3 protein: CASSQSLGYNEQYF
V gene: TRBV11-2; J gene: TRBJ2-1; CDR3 protein: CASSLTLGSNEQFF
V gene: TRBV6-6; J gene: TRBJ1-2; CDR3 protein: CASSPRTGASLYGYTF
V gene: TRBV29-1; J gene: TRBJ2-3; CDR3 protein: CSVEEVAGGPDTQYF
V gene: TRBV7-9; J gene: -; CDR3 protein: CASSLEGGPYNEQYF
V gene: TRBV4-1; J gene: TRBJ1-2; CDR3 protein: CASNQVWTRPLANYGYTF
V gene: TRBV10-3; J gene: TRBJ2-1; CDR3 protein: CAISVGTRNEQFF
V gene: TRBV12-3/TRBV12-4; J gene: TRBJ2-7; CDR3 protein: CASSPASGRALSYEQYF
V gene: TRBV6-5; J gene: TRBJ1-2; CDR3 protein: CASKEGPGYGYTF